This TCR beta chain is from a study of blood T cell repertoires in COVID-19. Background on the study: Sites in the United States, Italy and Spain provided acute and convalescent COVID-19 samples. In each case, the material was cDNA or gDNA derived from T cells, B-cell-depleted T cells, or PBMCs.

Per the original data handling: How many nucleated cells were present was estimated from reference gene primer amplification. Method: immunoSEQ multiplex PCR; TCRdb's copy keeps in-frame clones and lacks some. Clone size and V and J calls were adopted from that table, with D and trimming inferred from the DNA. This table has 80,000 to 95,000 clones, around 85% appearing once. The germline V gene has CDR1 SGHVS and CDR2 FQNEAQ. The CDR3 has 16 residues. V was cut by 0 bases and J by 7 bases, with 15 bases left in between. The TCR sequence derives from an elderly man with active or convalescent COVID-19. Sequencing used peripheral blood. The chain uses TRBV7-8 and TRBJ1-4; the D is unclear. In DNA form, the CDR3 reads TGTGCCAGCAGCTTAGCGCTTCCAATAGATCCTGAAAAACTGTTTTTT. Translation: CASSLALPIDPEKLFF.